The rows below give T cell receptor beta chains drawn from one sample of a study of Tregs in tolerant kidney transplant recipients. Profiling relied on immunoSEQ multiplex PCR, and the TCRdb table lists in-frame clones only, not all of them. Here the sample spans around 230,000 clones, 80% to 85% being singletons. Sample: CD4+ T cells from blood. The origin of the receptors is a human donor in good health. The CDR3 runs from the conserved cysteine through the conserved F or W. The D gene is left open where the match is weak. Rows give clone size only sometimes, using once, few, many, or a class for an expanded clone.

d_call	j_call	clone_size	v_call	cdr3_nt	cdr3_aa
.	TRBJ1-1	few	TRBV5-1	TGCGCCAGCAGCCCCTTCAAACACACTGAAGCTTTCTTT	CASSPFKHTEAFF
TRBD1	TRBJ1-2	.	TRBV14	TGTGCCAGCAGCCAAACAGGGGGTTATGGCTACACCTTC	CASSQTGGYGYTF
.	TRBJ1-5	.	TRBV19	TGTGCCAGTAGTAACAACGGTTATCAGCCCCAGCATTTT	CASSNNGYQPQHF
.	TRBJ1-2	.	TRBV28	TGTGCCAGCAGTTGGGACACCCGTGGCTACACCTTC	CASSWDTRGYTF
.	TRBJ2-2	.	TRBV6-1	TGTGCCAGCGAAGGGGCCGACACCGGGGAGCTGTTTTTT	CASEGADTGELFF
.	TRBJ2-7	.	TRBV4-1	TGCGCCAGCAGCCTAAGGCCGTTAAGCGAGCAGTACTTC	CASSLRPLSEQYF
.	TRBJ1-1	.	TRBV9	TGTGCCAGCAGCATTGGGTTGGAGGTGAACACTGAAGCTTTCTTT	CASSIGLEVNTEAFF
.	TRBJ2-3	.	TRBV18	TGTGCCAGCTCACCAAAGGCGGTCAGGGCAGGTAACCCTAGCACAGATACGCAGTATTTT	CASSPKAVRAGNPSTDTQYF
TRBD1	TRBJ1-1	few	TRBV6-5	TGTGCCAGCTCCCGACAGGGGTGGTTGAACACTGAAGCTTTCTTT	CASSRQGWLNTEAFF
.	TRBJ2-3	.	TRBV18	TGTGCCAGCTCACCACAAAAAGGGGGAGTGAGCACAGATACGCAGTATTTT	CASSPQKGGVSTDTQYF
TRBD2	TRBJ2-4	.	TRBV25-1	TGTGCCAGCGCGGGGGGGACTAGCGGGAGGTTTGACATTCAGTACTTC	CASAGGTSGRFDIQYF
TRBD2	TRBJ2-3	.	TRBV5-1	TGCGCCAGCAGTCGGGGGCCTAGCGGGAGCACAGATACGCAGTATTTT	CASSRGPSGSTDTQYF
TRBD1	TRBJ2-7	once	TRBV19	TGTGCCAGTAGTATCGAAGGGACAGGGGCGGTGCAGTACTTC	CASSIEGTGAVQYF
TRBD1	TRBJ2-3	.	TRBV18	TGTGCCAGCTCACCAATGACAGGGACAGATACGCAGTATTTT	CASSPMTGTDTQYF
.	TRBJ1-2	.	TRBV19	TGTGCCAGTTTGTTACGAGCTAACTATGGCTACACCTTC	CASLLRANYGYTF
.	TRBJ2-3	.	TRBV19	TGTGCCAGTACGGACCGTATTAGCACAGATACGCAGTATTTT	CASTDRISTDTQYF
.	TRBJ1-4	once	TRBV29-1	TGCAGCGTTCTGACAGGATGGGAAAAACTGTTTTTT	CSVLTGWEKLFF
.	TRBJ2-7	.	TRBV6-1	TGTGCCAGCAGTGAAGCGGGGGGAACCTACGAGCAGTACTTC	CASSEAGGTYEQYF
.	TRBJ2-3	.	TRBV7-7	TGTGCCAGCAGTGCTAGGGGGGATACGCAGTATTTT	CASSARGDTQYF
.	TRBJ2-7	few	TRBV10-2	TGCGCCAGCAATTTTCTACTCTCCTACGAGCAGTACTTC	CASNFLLSYEQYF
TRBD1	TRBJ2-2	.	TRBV19	TGTGCCAGTAGCCGACAGGGTTTGGAAACCGGGGAGCTGTTTTTT	CASSRQGLETGELFF
.	TRBJ2-7	.	TRBV11-2	TGTGCCAGCAGCTTAGGGGCGGGGAAATGGTCCTCCTACGAGCAGTACTTC	CASSLGAGKWSSYEQYF
.	TRBJ2-7	.	TRBV21-1	TGTGCCAGCAGCGTTAAGCCGGGACCCTACGAGCAGTACTTC	CASSVKPGPYEQYF
.	TRBJ2-5	.	TRBV7-2	TGTGCCAGCAGCCGTAAGGGGGGATCGGTTGAGACCCAGTACTTC	CASSRKGGSVETQYF
.	TRBJ2-5	.	TRBV7-7	TGTGCCAGCAGCTTAGTGCAGGCGCAAGAGACCCAGTACTTC	CASSLVQAQETQYF
.	TRBJ1-1	.	TRBV6-6	TGTGCCAGCAGTCTTAATTTGAACACTGAAGCTTTCTTT	CASSLNLNTEAFF
.	TRBJ1-2	.	TRBV9	TGTGCCAGCAGCGGACAGTCCAACTATGGCTACACCTTC	CASSGQSNYGYTF